This T cell receptor (beta chain) was recorded in a study of blood T cell repertoires in COVID-19. In its sample, this clone was seen once. TCRdb's copy holds only in-frame clones and misses some; the assay was immunoSEQ multiplex PCR. The table shows about 100,000 clones, with 86% occurring only once. Recovery meant two consecutive negative NP/OP PCR tests, professional clearance, or resolved symptoms. In germline, CDR1 is MNHEY, CDR2 SVGAGI. Losses at the gene ends were 5 bases for V and 3 bases for J; bases not matched to a gene: 7. This CDR3 comprises 14 residues. The sample was PBMCs or T cells enriched from blood (not recorded which). The chain couples TRBV6-5 to TRBJ2-7; 7 bases match TRBD2. The clonotype originates from a woman between 50 and 59 years old who had recovered from COVID-19. The CDR3 bases are TGTGCCAGCAGTCCCGAGCGGGATCTCTACGAGCAGTACTTC. Protein sequence: CASSPERDLYEQYF.